The following is a T cell receptor beta chain sequence with its context. Trimming left V 4 bases short and J 3 bases short, with 22 bases between. The CDR3 is made up of 17 amino acids. The V gene's germline CDR1 is SGHNT and CDR2 YYREEE (reference sequence). This sample stems from a study of control samples from healthy donors and cancer patients. Here immunoSEQ multiplex PCR was the method, and the copy in TCRdb shows in-frame clones only, minus some. This table has 100,000 to 130,000 clones, 70% to 85% appearing once. The sequencing input was blood. The chain has TRBV5-4 and TRBJ1-1; possible D gene TRBD1, 6 bases. The sequence was collected from a man in his late teens or twenties in good health. The CDR3 sequence: CASSAIWVSGEDTEAFF. As DNA, the CDR3 is TGTGCCAGCAGCGCGATTTGGGTCTCAGGGGAGGACACTGAAGCTTTCTTT.